The clone carrying this TCR beta chain appeared many times. Its antigen is currently unknown. MiXCR was run by TCRdb on the reads, yielding one entry per CDR3 protein. The sample carries 290,000 or so distinct CDR3 sequences, around 9.6% recorded once. These data come from a study of T cell repertoires in cytomegalovirus infection. Study outcomes and limitations: There were HLA-C-restricted CMV-specific TCR beta clonotypes dominating the ex vivo response.

The CDR3 extends over 13 amino acids. In germline, CDR1 is SGHDN, CDR2 FVKESK. Trimming shortened V by 4 bases and J by 7 bases, and 13 bases separated the two germline ends. The sample comprised PBMCs. The chain uses TRBV14 and TRBJ1-1; D gene uncertain. The source is a human donor in good health (CMV status not recorded). Some clones in this sample may be carry-over from other donors' samples. The CDR3 region is CASSPQTGLEAFF. As DNA, the CDR3 is TGTGCCAGCAGCCCACAAACGGGCCTTGAAGCTTTCTTT.